This T cell receptor (beta chain) was captured in a study of T cells in Graves' hyperthyroidism and ophthalmopathy. Broader study findings: Within blood appeared most thyroid clonotypes that had expanded above 0.001.

This CDR3 contains 13 residues. Germline V lookup: CDR1 MNHNS, CDR2 SASEGT. Trimming cost V 7 bases and J 4 bases, with 13 bases left between them. Amplification of TCR beta CDR3 regions was performed using RNA transcripts as template. A set of HTBI primers served as the primers for a first-round RT-PCR of the TCR CDR3. TCRdb re-derived calls from the multiplex PCR reads in MiXCR, one entry per CDR3 protein. The table shows approximately 200,000 distinct CDR3 sequences, with around 18% occurring only once. An absence of ophthalmopathy progression within 18 months meant stable Graves' hyperthyroidism. PBMCs stemmed from about 9.5 ml fresh peripheral blood. This clonotype was recorded at least ten times. Its matching antigen is unknown.

The source material was blood. This receptor was obtained from a man aged 40-49 years with Graves' hyperthyroidism. The rearrangement uses TRBV6-1 and TRBJ1-1; a possible D gene is TRBD1 (6 bases). The CDR3 is CASIGGLVTEAFF. DNA for the CDR3: TGTGCCAGCATCGGGGGGCTTGTCACTGAAGCTTTCTTT.